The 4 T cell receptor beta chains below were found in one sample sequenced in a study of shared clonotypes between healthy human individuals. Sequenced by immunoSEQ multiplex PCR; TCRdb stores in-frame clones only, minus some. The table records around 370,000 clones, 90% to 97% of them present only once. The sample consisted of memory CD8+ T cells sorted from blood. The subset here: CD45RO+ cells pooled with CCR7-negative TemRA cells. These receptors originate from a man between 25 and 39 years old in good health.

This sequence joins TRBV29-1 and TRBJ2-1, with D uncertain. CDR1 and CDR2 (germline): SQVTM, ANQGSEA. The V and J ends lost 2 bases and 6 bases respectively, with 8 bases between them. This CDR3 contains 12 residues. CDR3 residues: CSVETGLNEQFF. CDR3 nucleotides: TGCAGCGTTGAAACGGGCCTCAATGAGCAGTTCTTC.

In DNA form, the CDR3 reads TGTGCCAGCACGCCGGGACAGGGAGACGCGAGTAGGTACTTC. Translated, it gives CASTPGQGDASRYF. The V and J genes are TRBV6-1 and TRBJ2-7; 9 bases agree with TRBD1. This CDR3 has 14 amino acids. The germline V gene has CDR1 MNHNS and CDR2 SASEGT. V gave up 7 bases and J gave up 12 bases; unmatched junction bases: 16.

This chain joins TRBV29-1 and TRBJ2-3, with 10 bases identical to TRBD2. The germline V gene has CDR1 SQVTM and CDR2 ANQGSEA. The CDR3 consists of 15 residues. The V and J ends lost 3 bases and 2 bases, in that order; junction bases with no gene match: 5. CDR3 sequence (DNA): TGCAGCGTTGACCCGGGACTAGCGCACACAGATACGCAGTATTTT. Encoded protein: CSVDPGLAHTDTQYF.

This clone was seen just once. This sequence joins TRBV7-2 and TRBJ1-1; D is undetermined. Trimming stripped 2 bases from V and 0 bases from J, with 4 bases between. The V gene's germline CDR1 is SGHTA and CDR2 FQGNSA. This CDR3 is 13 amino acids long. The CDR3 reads CASSLSVNTEAFF. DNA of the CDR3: TGTGCCAGCAGCTTAAGCGTGAACACTGAAGCTTTCTTT. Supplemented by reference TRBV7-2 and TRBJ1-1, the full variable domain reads GAGVSQSPSNKVTEKGKDVELRCDPISGHTALYWYRQSLGQGLEFLIYFQGNSAPDKSGLPSDRFSAERTGGSVSTLTIQRTQQEDSAVYLCASSLSVNTEAFFGQGTRLTVV.